This T cell receptor (beta chain) was captured by sequencing in a study of radiotherapy plus CTLA-4 blockade in lung cancer. Broader study findings: Subsequent to radiotherapy plus ipilimumab, tumor-derived TCR clones underwent expansion in blood.

The data were produced by immunoSEQ multiplex PCR, yet TCRdb's version contains in-frame clones alone and is incomplete. The sample carries 50,000 to 65,000 clones, 65% to 80% recorded once. As concerns this clone: Antigen: not known.

V dropped 2 bases and J dropped 1 base, with 5 bases sitting between them. The germline V gene encodes CDR1 SGHVS and CDR2 FNYEAQ. The CDR3 runs 14 residues. This sequence originates from a human donor with non-small cell lung cancer whose response to radiotherapy plus ipilimumab could not be evaluated. The source was peripheral blood, collected from a patient treated with radiotherapy plus ipilimumab. The rearrangement uses TRBV7-6 and TRBJ2-2, with D possibly TRBD1 on 5 matching bases. This chain's CDR3 is CASSLRGNTGELFF. CDR3 in DNA: TGTGCCAGCAGCTTAAGGGGGAACACCGGGGAGCTGTTTTTT.